These T cell receptor beta chains were read from a single sample in a study of blood T cell repertoires in COVID-19. Clones were read by immunoSEQ multiplex PCR, and TCRdb kept only the in-frame ones, dropping some. The table records 78,000 or so clones, around 80% of them present only once. The sample was peripheral blood. These TCRs come from a man older than 75 with acute or convalescent COVID-19. Both conserved end residues are part of each CDR3. D genes are given only for firm matches. Some rows mark clone size as missing; the rest say once, few, many or name a class of expanded clone.

TRBJ2-5 TRBD2 . TRBV11-3 TGTGCCAGCAGCTTGGGATCGAGCGGGGGGGCAGAGACCCAGTACTTC CASSLGSSGGAETQYF
TRBJ2-2 TRBD1 . TRBV10-3 TGTGCCATCAGTGAACCGACAGGGGGGAACACCGGGGAGCTGTTTTTT CAISEPTGGNTGELFF
TRBJ1-6 TRBD1 . TRBV19 TGTGCCAGTAGTGGAGACAGGGGTCTCGGGAATTCACCCCTCCACTTT CASSGDRGLGNSPLHF
TRBJ1-6 TRBD1 . TRBV5-4 TGTGCCAGCAGCCCATCGGGACAGGGAAGATATTCACCCCTCCACTTT CASSPSGQGRYSPLHF
TRBJ1-3 . . TRBV19 TGTGCCAGTAGTAGGGAGGGCAGCTCTGGAAACACCATATATTTT CASSREGSSGNTIYF
TRBJ1-6 TRBD1 . TRBV7-9 TGTGCCAGCAGCGATGACGGGGACAGGTATAATTCACCCCTCCACTTT CASSDDGDRYNSPLHF
TRBJ2-7 TRBD1 . TRBV4-1 TGCGCCAGCAGCAAACCCGGGACAGGGGCGTACGAGCAGTACTTC CASSKPGTGAYEQYF
TRBJ1-1 . . TRBV6-5 TGTGCCAGCAGTTGGGGAGGGGGGCTGATCCACACTGAAGCTTTCTTT CASSWGGGLIHTEAFF
TRBJ2-6 . . TRBV25-1 TGTGCCAGCAGTGACCGGGACATATCTGGGGCCAACGTCCTGACTTTC CASSDRDISGANVLTF
TRBJ2-1 TRBD2 . TRBV10-3 TGTGCCATCAGTGAAACTAGCGGGGCCCAGGATGAGCAGTTCTTC CAISETSGAQDEQFF
TRBJ1-2 . . TRBV7-8 TGTGCCAGCAGCTTTGAGGAGAACTATGGCTACACCTTC CASSFEENYGYTF
TRBJ1-5 . . TRBV5-6 TGTGCCAGCAGCCCAATTCAGGGTCAGCCCCAGCATTTT CASSPIQGQPQHF
TRBJ1-1 TRBD1 . TRBV2 TGTGCCAGCACTAGGACCCGGGACAGCTTTGAAGCTTTCTTT CASTRTRDSFEAFF
TRBJ2-6 TRBD1 . TRBV7-6 TGTGCCAGCAGCTTAGGACAGGGGTATACTGGGGCCAACGTCCTGACTTTC CASSLGQGYTGANVLTF
TRBJ2-2 TRBD1 . TRBV6-4 TGTGCCAGCAGCCCCGACAGGGCGGTCACCGGGGAGCTGTTTTTT CASSPDRAVTGELFF
TRBJ1-2 TRBD1 . TRBV6-5 TGTGCCAGCAGGACAGGGGGCCTCTACACCTTC CASRTGGLYTF
TRBJ2-1 TRBD2 . TRBV6-2/TRBV6-3 TGTGCCAGCAGTTACCAGACTAGCGGGGCTCTTGAGCAGTTCTTC CASSYQTSGALEQFF
TRBJ2-6 . . TRBV18 TGTGCCAGCTCACCAATTGACCCAGGTTCTGGGGCCAACGTCCTGACTTTC CASSPIDPGSGANVLTF
TRBJ1-5 TRBD1 . TRBV6-6 TGTGCCAGCAGCTCGGGACAGGGGAACAATCAGCCCCAGCATTTT CASSSGQGNNQPQHF
TRBJ2-2 TRBD1 . TRBV19 TGTGCCAGTTGGGACAGGGGCCGTGGTACCGGGGAGCTGTTTTTT CASWDRGRGTGELFF
TRBJ1-5 . few TRBV20-1 TGCAGTGCTACTGACGGTGATCAGCCCCAGCATTTT CSATDGDQPQHF
TRBJ1-4 . . TRBV3-1/TRBV3-2 TGTGCCAGCAGCCAATTCCTCAGGGGCATAGGTGAAAAACTGTTTTTT CASSQFLRGIGEKLFF